These T cell receptor beta chains were read from a single sample in a study of cytomegalovirus exposure and HLA in healthy donors. Sequencing used immunoSEQ multiplex PCR; TCRdb keeps in-frame clones, though not all of them. In the table there are fewer than 90,000 clones, 95% to 97% of which are singletons. The sample consisted of PBMCs. The receptors here all came from a man between 18 and 35 years old in good health and CMV-seropositive. Each CDR3 is given with its conserved first and last residue. Each record gives: D gene, V gene, J gene, clone size, CDR3 DNA, CDR3 protein. A D gene is named only where the DNA matches it firmly. Expanded clones get a size class; other rows say once, few or many, or leave the size out.

>NA|TRBV2|TRBJ1-1|NA
TGTGCCAGCAAAGCAACAGCAAACACTGAAGCTTTCTTT
CASKATANTEAFF
>NA|TRBV19|TRBJ2-7|few
TGTGCCAGCATGGGCGTGGGAAGGGGCTACGAGCAGTACTTC
CASMGVGRGYEQYF
>TRBD1|TRBV6-5|TRBJ1-1|NA
TGTGCCAGCCGAAGGGGGCAGAACACTGAAGCTTTCTTT
CASRRGQNTEAFF
>NA|TRBV25-1|TRBJ1-4|NA
TGTGCCAGCAGTGGGTACAGCGGAGGAGGGGAAAAACTGTTTTTT
CASSGYSGGGEKLFF
>NA|TRBV6-5|TRBJ2-7|NA
TGTGCCAGCAGTTACTCAGACGGAGGTGGCTCCTACGAGCAGTACTTC
CASSYSDGGGSYEQYF
>TRBD1|TRBV25-1|TRBJ1-2|once
TGTGCCAGCAGTCTAGGGACAGTTTATGGCTACACCTTC
CASSLGTVYGYTF
>NA|TRBV7-8|TRBJ1-2|NA
TGTGCCAGCAGCTTAACAGCACTCTATGGCTACACCTTC
CASSLTALYGYTF
>TRBD2|TRBV5-1|TRBJ2-2|once
TGCGCCAGCAGCTTGGATGGGACTAGACTCACCGGGGAGCTGTTTTTT
CASSLDGTRLTGELFF
>TRBD2|TRBV9|TRBJ2-1|NA
TGTGCCAGCAGGTCCCCCGGGACTAGCGGGAATGAGCAGTTCTTC
CASRSPGTSGNEQFF
>NA|TRBV2|TRBJ2-2|NA
TGTGCCAGCAAGGACATGCGAAACACCGGGGAGCTGTTTTTT
CASKDMRNTGELFF